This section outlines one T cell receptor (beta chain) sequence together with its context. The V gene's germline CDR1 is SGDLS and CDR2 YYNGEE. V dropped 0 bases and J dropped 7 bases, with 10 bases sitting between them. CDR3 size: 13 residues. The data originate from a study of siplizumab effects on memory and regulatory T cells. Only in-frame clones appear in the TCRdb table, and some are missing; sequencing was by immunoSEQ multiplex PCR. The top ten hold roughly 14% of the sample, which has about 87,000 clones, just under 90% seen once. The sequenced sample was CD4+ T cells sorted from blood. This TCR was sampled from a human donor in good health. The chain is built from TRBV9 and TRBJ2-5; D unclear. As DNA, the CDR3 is TGTGCCAGCAGCGTAGGGAATTCGGGGACCCAGTACTTC. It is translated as CASSVGNSGTQYF.